A selection of T cell receptor beta chains follows, all from one sample in a study of blood T cell repertoires in COVID-19. The assay was immunoSEQ multiplex PCR, and TCRdb's table has in-frame clones only and misses some. Seen here are around 170,000 clones, more than 80% observed once, and the top ten hold less than 15%. The specimen sequenced was PBMCs or T cells enriched from blood (not recorded which). The receptors were sampled from a man aged 50 or older who had recovered from COVID-19. CDR3s include the opening cysteine and the closing phenylalanine or tryptophan. A D gene is named only where the DNA matches it firmly. Size tells how often a clone was seen (once, few, many) or the class of an expanded clone, and some rows leave it out.

clone size | D gene | J gene | V gene | CDR3 protein | CDR3 DNA
- | - | TRBJ2-1 | TRBV18 | CASSSRRGYNEQFF | TGTGCCAGCTCATCGCGCAGGGGCTACAATGAGCAGTTCTTC
- | TRBD1 | TRBJ1-2 | TRBV19 | CASRQGAPHGYTF | TGTGCCAGTAGACAGGGGGCGCCTCATGGCTACACCTTC
- | TRBD2 | TRBJ2-5 | TRBV4-1 | CASSPTSGGRETQYF | TGCGCCAGCAGCCCGACTAGCGGGGGAAGGGAGACCCAGTACTTC
- | TRBD1 | TRBJ1-2 | TRBV5-6 | CASSSDRGLYGYTF | TGTGCCAGCAGCTCGGACAGGGGCCTCTATGGCTACACCTTC
- | TRBD2 | TRBJ2-3 | TRBV6-5 | CASSYPGLAGRTQYF | TGTGCCAGCAGTTACCCGGGACTAGCGGGGCGTACGCAGTATTTT
- | TRBD2 | TRBJ2-5 | TRBV7-3 | CASSRTALAEETQYF | TGTGCCAGCAGCCGTACCGCACTAGCGGAAGAGACCCAGTACTTC
few | - | TRBJ1-3 | TRBV9 | CASSVATGSSGNTIYF | TGTGCCAGCAGCGTAGCTACAGGGAGCTCTGGAAACACCATATATTTT
- | - | TRBJ1-1 | TRBV3-1/TRBV3-2 | CASSQELAGTEAFF | TGTGCCAGCAGCCAAGAATTGGCGGGCACTGAAGCTTTCTTT
- | TRBD1 | TRBJ1-2 | TRBV2 | CASSTTGGNGYTF | TGTGCCAGCAGTACTACAGGGGGCAATGGCTACACCTTC
- | - | TRBJ1-4 | TRBV2 | CATTGGPYEKLFF | TGTGCCACCACGGGGGGGCCGTATGAAAAACTGTTTTTT
- | TRBD2 | TRBJ2-1 | TRBV5-4 | CASSLGTSGGPRGEQFF | TGTGCCAGCAGCTTGGGGACTAGCGGGGGGCCGAGGGGGGAGCAGTTCTTC
- | TRBD2 | TRBJ2-7 | TRBV7-2 | CASSLDGLAVLEQYF | TGTGCCAGCAGCTTAGATGGACTAGCTGTTCTCGAGCAGTACTTC
once | TRBD1 | TRBJ2-7 | TRBV3-1/TRBV3-2 | CASRLGQGRYEQYF | TGTGCCAGCAGGCTTGGACAGGGACGATACGAGCAGTACTTC
- | - | TRBJ2-5 | TRBV7-3 | CASSLNSQETQYF | TGTGCCAGCAGCTTAAACAGCCAAGAGACCCAGTACTTC
few | TRBD1 | TRBJ1-1 | TRBV25-1 | CASSERAGGGSEAFF | TGTGCCAGCAGTGAACGTGCAGGGGGTGGGTCTGAAGCTTTCTTT
once | - | TRBJ2-3 | TRBV6-4 | CASSDIAGDTQYF | TGTGCCAGCAGTGACATCGCAGGGGATACGCAGTATTTT
- | - | TRBJ1-4 | TRBV29-1 | CSVVGRPNEKLFF | TGCAGCGTTGTGGGGCGCCCTAATGAAAAACTGTTTTTT
- | TRBD1 | TRBJ1-1 | TRBV3-1/TRBV3-2 | CASSQAGQGNTEAFF | TGTGCCAGCAGCCAAGCAGGACAGGGGAACACTGAAGCTTTCTTT
- | TRBD2 | TRBJ2-1 | TRBV29-1 | CSVASTGGEYNEQFF | TGCAGCGTTGCTTCTACCGGGGGGGAATACAATGAGCAGTTCTTC
- | TRBD1 | TRBJ1-2 | TRBV7-9 | CASSLEGATYGYTF | TGTGCCAGCAGCTTAGAGGGGGCTACCTATGGCTACACCTTC
- | - | TRBJ2-7 | TRBV7-9 | CASSLAGRGYEQYF | TGTGCCAGCAGCTTAGCTGGCAGGGGCTACGAGCAGTACTTC
- | TRBD1 | TRBJ2-2 | TRBV2 | CASTTGANTGELFF | TGTGCCAGCACGACAGGGGCGAACACCGGGGAGCTGTTTTTT
once | - | TRBJ1-2 | TRBV11-3 | CASSHARRNYGYTF | TGTGCCAGCAGCCACGCTCGGAGAAACTATGGCTACACCTTC
once | - | TRBJ1-1 | TRBV6-5 | CASSSRDQANTEAFF | TGTGCCAGCAGTTCACGAGACCAGGCGAACACTGAAGCTTTCTTT
few | TRBD1 | TRBJ1-5 | TRBV14 | CASSQVGGRQPQHF | TGTGCCAGCAGCCAAGTAGGGGGCCGTCAGCCCCAGCATTTT